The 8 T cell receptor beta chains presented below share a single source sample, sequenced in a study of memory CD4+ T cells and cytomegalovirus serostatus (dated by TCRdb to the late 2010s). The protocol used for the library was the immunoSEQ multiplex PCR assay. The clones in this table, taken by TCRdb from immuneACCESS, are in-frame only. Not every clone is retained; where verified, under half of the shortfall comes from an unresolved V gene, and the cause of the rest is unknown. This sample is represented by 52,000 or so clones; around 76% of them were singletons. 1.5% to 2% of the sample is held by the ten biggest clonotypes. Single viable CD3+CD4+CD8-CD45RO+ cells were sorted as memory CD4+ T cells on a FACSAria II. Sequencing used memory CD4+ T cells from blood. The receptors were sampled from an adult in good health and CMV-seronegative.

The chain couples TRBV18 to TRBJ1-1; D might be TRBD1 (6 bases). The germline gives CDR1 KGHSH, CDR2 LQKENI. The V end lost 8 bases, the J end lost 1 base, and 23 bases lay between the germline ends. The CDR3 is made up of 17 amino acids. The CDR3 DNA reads TGTGCCAGCACCCCTCGGTCCGGGGGCGCGGCGAACACTGAAGCTTTCTTT. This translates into CASTPRSGGAANTEAFF.

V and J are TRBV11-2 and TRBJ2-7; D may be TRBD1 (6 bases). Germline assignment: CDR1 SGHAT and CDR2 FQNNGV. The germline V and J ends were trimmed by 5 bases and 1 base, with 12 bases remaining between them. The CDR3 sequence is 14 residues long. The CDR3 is CASSIQGFSYEQYF. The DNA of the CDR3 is TGTGCCAGCAGCATACAGGGCTTTTCCTACGAGCAGTACTTC.

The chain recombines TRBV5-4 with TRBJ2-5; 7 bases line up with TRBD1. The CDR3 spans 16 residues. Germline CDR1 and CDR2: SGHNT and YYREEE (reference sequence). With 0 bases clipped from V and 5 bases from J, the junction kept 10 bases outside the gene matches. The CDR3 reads CASSLEFRGPKETQYF. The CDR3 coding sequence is TGTGCCAGCAGCTTGGAGTTTAGGGGGCCGAAGGAGACCCAGTACTTC.

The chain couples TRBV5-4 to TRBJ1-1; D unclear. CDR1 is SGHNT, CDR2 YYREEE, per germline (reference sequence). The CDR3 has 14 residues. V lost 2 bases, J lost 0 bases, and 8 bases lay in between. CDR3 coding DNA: TGTGCCAGCAGCTTCGGAGCTGTGAACACTGAAGCTTTCTTT. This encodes CASSFGAVNTEAFF.

The CDR3 reads CASSSAWDTQYF. The CDR3 DNA sequence: TGTGCCAGCAGCTCCGCTTGGGATACGCAGTATTTT. The V and J genes are TRBV5-6 and TRBJ2-3; D uncertain. This CDR3 has 12 residues. V was cut by 3 bases and J by 6 bases, with 8 bases left in between. The V gene's germline CDR1 is SGHDT and CDR2 YYEEEE.

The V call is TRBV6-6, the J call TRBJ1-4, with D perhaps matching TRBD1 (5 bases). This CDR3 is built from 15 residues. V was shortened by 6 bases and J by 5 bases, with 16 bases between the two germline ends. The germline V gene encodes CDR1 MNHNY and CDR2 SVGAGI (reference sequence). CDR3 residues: CASSRPGGVNEKLFF. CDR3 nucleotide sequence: TGTGCCAGCAGCCGACCCGGGGGGGTGAATGAAAAACTGTTTTTT.

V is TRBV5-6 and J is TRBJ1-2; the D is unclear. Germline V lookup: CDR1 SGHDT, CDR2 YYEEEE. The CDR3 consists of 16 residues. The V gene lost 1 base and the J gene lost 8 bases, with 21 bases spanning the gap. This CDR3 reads CASSLPESSSVGGYTF. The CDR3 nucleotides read TGTGCCAGCAGCTTGCCCGAAAGTTCTTCGGTCGGCGGCTACACCTTC.

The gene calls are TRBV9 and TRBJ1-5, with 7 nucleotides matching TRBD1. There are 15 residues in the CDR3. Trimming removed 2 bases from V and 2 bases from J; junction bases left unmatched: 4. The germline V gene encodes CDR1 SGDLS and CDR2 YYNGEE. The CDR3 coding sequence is TGTGCCAGCAGCGTTACAGGGGAGGGCAATCAGCCCCAGCATTTT. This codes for CASSVTGEGNQPQHF.